One sample yielded the 30 T cell receptor beta chains listed below, sequenced in a study of early T cells in non-severe SARS-CoV-2 infection. TCRdb recomputed calls from the 5' RACE reads with MiXCR, one row per CDR3 protein. The top ten clones hold roughly 6% of a sample with tens of thousands of distinct CDR3 sequences, over 9.5% of them seen once. Sequencing was performed on whole blood. These receptors were obtained from an adult who was a healthcare worker with PCR-confirmed SARS-CoV-2 infection or an uninfected control (not recorded which).

The gene calls are TRBV5-1 and TRBJ2-2; no clear D gene. The CDR3 length is 13 residues. The germline CDR1 and CDR2 sequences are SGHRS and YFSETQ. Trimming took 0 bases from V and 6 from J, leaving 6 bases between them. The CDR3 nucleotides read TGCGCCAGCAGCTTGGTCGGATCCGGGGAGCTGTTTTTT. Protein sequence: CASSLVGSGELFF.

The genes are TRBV15 and TRBJ2-2, with D uncertain. This CDR3 is 16 amino acids long. The V gene lost 1 base and the J gene lost 0 bases, with 9 bases spanning the gap. CDR1 LNHNV and CDR2 YYDKDF come from the germline V gene (reference sequence). The CDR3 DNA is TGTGCCACCAGCAGAGTTCGAGGTTCGAACACCGGGGAGCTGTTTTTT. It specifies CATSRVRGSNTGELFF.

This clonotype has at least ten counts. The chain joins TRBV7-6 to TRBJ2-3; D is possibly TRBD1 (5 bases). This CDR3 is 13 amino acids long. The V and J ends lost 1 base and 8 bases respectively, with 10 bases between them. Germline V gene data show CDR1 as SGHVS and CDR2 as FNYEAQ. CDR3 residues: CASSLGRDGTQYF. CDR3 coding DNA: TGTGCCAGCAGCTTAGGCAGGGATGGTACGCAGTATTTT.

This clonotype has more than one count but fewer than ten. DNA of the CDR3: TGCGCCAGCAGTCAATCCGGGACTAGCGGGACAACCAAGCAGGATACGCAGTATTTT. This translates into CASSQSGTSGTTKQDTQYF. The J gene is TRBJ2-3, the V gene TRBV23-1; 13 bases line up with TRBD2. Being an ORF, TRBV23-1 has a function that is uncertain. The length of the CDR3 is 19 residues. V lost 0 bases, J lost 6 bases, and 12 bases stayed unmatched.

There are many counts of this clonotype. The chain joins TRBV29-1 to TRBJ2-7; 10 bases align to TRBD2. There are 15 residues in the CDR3. CDR1 SQVTM and CDR2 ANQGSEA come from the germline V gene. V lost 0 bases, J lost 6 bases, and 8 bases stayed unmatched. CDR3: CSVEDRKREGSEQYF. Written as DNA, the CDR3 is TGCAGCGTTGAAGATCGGAAGCGGGAGGGAAGCGAGCAGTACTTC.

The chain couples TRBV15 to TRBJ1-2; D is unclear. The CDR3 loop spans 10 amino acids. V gave up 1 base and J gave up 8 bases, with 2 bases separating them. Germline assignment: CDR1 LNHNV and CDR2 YYDKDF (reference sequence). The CDR3: CATSRGGYTF. As DNA, the CDR3 is TGTGCCACCAGCAGAGGCGGCTACACCTTC.

This clonotype was recorded at least ten times. The V gene is TRBV9, the J gene TRBJ2-5; 15 nucleotides match TRBD2. The CDR3 covers 17 residues. Germline lookup yields CDR1 SGDLS and CDR2 YYNGEE. The trim removed 3 bases at V and 5 bases at J, leaving 8 bases unmatched. The CDR3 region is CASSDGLAGGPRETQYF. CDR3 bases: TGTGCCAGCAGCGACGGACTAGCGGGAGGGCCGAGGGAGACCCAGTACTTC.

This clonotype was seen a few times. The chain recombines TRBV24-1 with TRBJ2-3; D uncertain. The CDR3 consists of 15 residues. The germline gives CDR1 KGHDR, CDR2 SFDVKD. The germline V and J ends were trimmed by 5 bases and 0 bases, with 11 bases remaining between them. The CDR3 sequence is CATSAPGSSTDTQYF. The CDR3 DNA is TGTGCCACCAGTGCACCGGGCTCTAGCACAGATACGCAGTATTTT.

This clonotype has a handful of counts. The V gene is TRBV9, the J gene TRBJ2-1; D call uncertain. Trimming removed 4 bases from V and 6 bases from J, with 11 bases in between. The CDR3 consists of 13 residues. Germline values: CDR1 SGDLS, CDR2 YYNGEE. In DNA form, the CDR3 reads TGTGCCAGCAGCTTTGAAGGCGGCAATGAGCAGTTCTTC. Translating it yields CASSFEGGNEQFF.

The CDR3 is CASSPRAGGYEQYF. CDR3 coding DNA: TGTGCCAGCAGCCCTAGAGCGGGAGGATACGAGCAGTACTTC. The rearrangement links TRBV27 to TRBJ2-7; 9 bases are a match to TRBD2. The CDR3 contains 14 residues. Germline V gene data show CDR1 as MNHEY and CDR2 as SMNVEV (reference sequence). J gave up 4 bases and V 6 bases, and 7 bases lay outside the gene matches.

The genes are TRBV12-3 or TRBV12-4 and TRBJ2-4, with TRBD2 identical over 7 bases. V gave up 2 bases and J gave up 2 bases; unmatched junction bases: 6. The length of the CDR3 is 16 residues. The CDR3 DNA is TGTGCCAGCAGTTTAAGGCCAGCGGGAACCAAAAACATTCAGTACTTC. This gives the protein CASSLRPAGTKNIQYF.

This clonotype showed up just a few times. The gene calls are TRBV14 and TRBJ2-7; tentatively, D is TRBD2 (5 bases). Trimming shortened V by 0 bases and J by 6 bases, and 9 bases separated the two germline ends. The CDR3 has 13 amino acids. Germline V gene sequence: CDR1 SGHDN, CDR2 FVKESK. The CDR3 is CASSQDLRGEQYF. CDR3 DNA sequence: TGTGCCAGCAGCCAAGATCTCCGGGGCGAGCAGTACTTC.

This clonotype was recorded a few times. The gene calls are TRBV9 and TRBJ2-3; possible D gene TRBD2, 6 bases. The CDR3 totals 15 residues. CDR1 is SGDLS, CDR2 YYNGEE, per germline. V dropped 3 bases and J dropped 1 base, with 12 bases sitting between them. The CDR3 protein is CASSALAHGTDTQYF. CDR3 in DNA: TGTGCCAGCAGCGCACTAGCACACGGCACAGATACGCAGTATTTT. The variable domain in full, with the rest retrieved from reference TRBV9 and TRBJ2-3, is DSGVTQTPKHLITATGQRVTLRCSPRSGDLSVYWYQQSLDQGLQFLIQYYNGEERAKGNILERFSAQQFPDLHSELNLSSLELGDSALYFCASSALAHGTDTQYFGPGTRLTVL.

This clonotype has at least ten counts. The V call is TRBV7-2, the J call TRBJ2-3, with 8 bases matching TRBD1. V shed 1 base and J 5 bases; nucleotides not matched to a gene: 5. Germline CDR1 and CDR2: SGHTA and FQGNSA. This CDR3 region has 15 residues. The CDR3 reads CASSLGTGWRDTQYF. CDR3 sequence (DNA): TGTGCCAGCAGCTTAGGGACAGGGTGGAGAGATACGCAGTATTTT.

This clonotype has just a few counts. The V gene is TRBV6-2 or TRBV6-3, the J gene TRBJ2-6, with unresolved D. Trimming stripped 5 bases from V and 0 bases from J, with 8 bases between. Germline V gene data show CDR1 as MNHEY and CDR2 as SVGEGT. This CDR3 has 15 amino acids. CDR3 sequence: CASSPLRSGANVLTF. Written as DNA, the CDR3 is TGTGCCAGCAGTCCCCTACGCTCTGGGGCCAACGTCCTGACTTTC.

V gene TRBV12-3 or TRBV12-4 combines with J gene TRBJ1-3, with D possibly being TRBD1 (6 bases). CDR3 size: 16 residues. V dropped 2 bases and J dropped 3 bases, with 14 bases sitting between them. The CDR3, as DNA: TGTGCCAGCAGTTTAAACAGGGCGACGATTGGAAACACCATATATTTT. The encoded protein is CASSLNRATIGNTIYF.

This clonotype has just a few counts. This chain joins TRBV6-5 and TRBJ2-3; 8 nucleotides match TRBD2. Per germline, CDR1 MNHEY and CDR2 SVGAGI. Losses at the gene ends were 8 bases for V and 2 bases for J; bases not matched to a gene: 6. The CDR3 length is 14 residues. The CDR3: CASGRLATTDTQYF. CDR3 sequence (DNA): TGTGCCAGCGGGAGACTAGCGACCACAGATACGCAGTATTTT.

The sample holds a few counts of this clonotype. This chain uses TRBV9 with TRBJ2-5; D unclear. The germline V and J ends were trimmed by 2 bases and 9 bases, with 14 bases remaining between them. In germline, CDR1 is SGDLS, CDR2 YYNGEE. The CDR3 has 13 amino acids. The CDR3 loop is CASSVTDPGSQYF. CDR3 DNA: TGTGCCAGCAGCGTGACCGACCCTGGGTCCCAGTACTTC.

This clonotype was seen many times. The chain uses TRBV7-3 and TRBJ2-3; D uncertain. The V end was cut by 2 bases, the J end by 0 bases, with 9 bases between. The CDR3 sequence is 15 residues long. Germline-derived CDR1 and CDR2 are SGHTA and FQGTGA. The CDR3 DNA follows: TGTGCCAGCAGCTTAGACAAGTCTAGCACAGATACGCAGTATTTT. It encodes CASSLDKSSTDTQYF.

This clonotype was detected many times. The chain has TRBV12-3 or TRBV12-4 and TRBJ2-1, with 7 bases lining up with TRBD2. V dropped 7 bases and J dropped 5; count of bases not matched to a gene: 11. This CDR3 region has 15 residues. CDR3 nucleotide sequence: TGTGCCAGCATTCGGGCATTAGCGGGTGACAATGAGCAGTTCTTC. Protein: CASIRALAGDNEQFF.

At least ten counts were recorded for this clonotype. CDR3 sequence: CASSTWTGGQETQYF. For the CDR3, the DNA is TGTGCCAGCAGCACCTGGACAGGGGGGCAAGAGACCCAGTACTTC. The chain combines TRBV6-2 or TRBV6-3 with TRBJ2-5; 10 bases match TRBD1. V dropped 6 bases and J dropped 2; count of bases not matched to a gene: 6. Germline V gives CDR1 MNHEY, CDR2 SVGEGT. This CDR3 comprises 15 residues.

This clonotype has a handful of counts. The rearrangement joins TRBV10-3 to TRBJ2-1, with D perhaps matching TRBD2 (6 bases). V gave up 6 bases and J gave up 10 bases, with 16 bases separating them. Germline V gene lookup returns CDR1 ENHRY and CDR2 SYGVKD. This CDR3 spans 13 amino acids. In DNA, the CDR3 is TGTGCCATCAGGGGCCTGGGGGGAACGGAGCAGTTCTTC. Its protein is CAIRGLGGTEQFF.

This clonotype was seen many times. The gene calls are TRBV11-2 and TRBJ2-1; D may correspond to TRBD1 or TRBD2 (6 bases each). CDR1 SGHAT and CDR2 FQNNGV come from the germline V gene. The length of the CDR3 is 15 residues. With 3 bases removed from V and 1 base from J, the gap between germline ends came to 10 bases. The CDR3 nucleotides read TGTGCCAGCAGCTTCGGGGGCTTGTCCTACAATGAGCAGTTCTTC. Protein: CASSFGGLSYNEQFF.

This clonotype was seen ten or more times. The chain has TRBV7-9 and TRBJ2-5, with 10 bases identical to TRBD1. CDR1 and CDR2 (germline): SEHNR, FQNEAQ (reference sequence). The CDR3 has 15 residues. V dropped 5 bases and J dropped 4; count of bases not matched to a gene: 7. CDR3 sequence reads: CASSHGQGELETQYF. CDR3 bases: TGTGCCAGCAGCCACGGACAGGGGGAATTAGAGACCCAGTACTTC. The full variable domain, its missing parts supplied by reference TRBV7-9 and TRBJ2-5, is DTGVSQNPRHKITKRGQNVTFRCDPISEHNRLYWYRQTLGQGPEFLTYFQNEAQLEKSRLLSDRFSAERPKGSFSTLEIQRTEQGDSAMYLCASSHGQGELETQYFGPGTRLLVL.

This clonotype was seen many times. The rearrangement links TRBV11-2 to TRBJ2-7, with D possibly matching TRBD1 (5 bases). The germline V gene has CDR1 SGHAT and CDR2 FQNNGV. CDR3 length: 15 amino acids. V dropped 5 bases and J dropped 0 bases, with 14 bases sitting between them. CDR3 amino acids: CASSPLTVSSYEQYF. DNA for the CDR3: TGTGCCAGCAGCCCCCTGACAGTGAGCTCCTACGAGCAGTACTTC.

This clonotype showed up many times. The DNA for the CDR3 is TGTGCCAGCAGCTTGACCCGTAGGACAGCCCAAGAGACCCAGTACTTC. Translating it yields CASSLTRRTAQETQYF. The J gene is TRBJ2-5, the V gene TRBV5-6, with D perhaps TRBD1 (6 bases). Germline V gene sequence: CDR1 SGHDT, CDR2 YYEEEE. Trimming cost V 1 base and J 1 base, with 14 bases left between them. The CDR3 loop spans 16 amino acids.

V and J are TRBV4-3 and TRBJ2-2; 7 bases fit TRBD1. The CDR3 loop spans 14 amino acids. Germline CDR1 reads LGHNA; CDR2 reads YSLEER. Losses at the gene ends were 1 base for V and 7 bases for J; bases not matched to a gene: 3. The CDR3, as DNA: TGCGCCAGCAGCCAAGCGACAGGGTACGGGGAGCTGTTTTTT. Its protein product is CASSQATGYGELFF.

The chain carries TRBV6-4 and TRBJ2-1, with TRBD2 matching over 13 bases. The CDR3 covers 15 residues. V lost 5 bases and J lost 6; bases outside the gene matches: 4. The germline V gene encodes CDR1 MRHNA and CDR2 SNTAGT. CDR3 region: CASSPTSGRSNEQFF. DNA for the CDR3: TGTGCCAGCAGTCCGACTAGCGGGAGGTCCAATGAGCAGTTCTTC.

This chain uses TRBV7-9 with TRBJ1-2; D not resolved. Trimming removed 5 bases from V and 4 bases from J, with 11 bases in between. The CDR3 spans 13 residues. Per the germline V gene, CDR1 is SEHNR and CDR2 is FQNEAQ (reference sequence). The CDR3 sequence is CASSPQQTYGYTF. In DNA, the CDR3 is TGTGCCAGCAGCCCCCAACAGACCTATGGCTACACCTTC.

This clonotype was counted at least ten times. V is TRBV12-3 or TRBV12-4 and J is TRBJ2-7; D may be TRBD1 or TRBD2 (5 bases each). The CDR3 covers 13 residues. V was clipped by 7 bases and J by 4 bases, with 14 bases between them. CDR3 in amino acids: CASTESGRYEQYF. In DNA form, the CDR3 reads TGTGCCAGCACCGAATCGGGGCGATACGAGCAGTACTTC.